One T cell receptor beta chain is described in this entry. The CDR3 totals 15 residues. Trimming removed 2 bases at V and 3 bases at J, with 14 bases between. Germline CDR1 MGHRA, CDR2 YSYEKL. This record belongs to a study of cytomegalovirus exposure and HLA in healthy donors. Whole-study context: About 85 million unique TCRs from HLA-typed donors were held in an early release of data.

The PCR used 60 Vbeta and 13 Jbeta primers. As originally analysed: Per a later analysis, the number of unique TCR beta chains was some 80 million, of which 9 million to 12 million were shared. Data came from immunoSEQ multiplex PCR; TCRdb stores just in-frame clones and leaves some out. The V and J calls and clone size come from that table; D and trimming were worked out from the DNA. This sample contains about 110,000 clones. Specimen: PBMCs. The receptor was derived from a man aged 25-40 years in good health and CMV-seronegative. This chain joins TRBV4-1 and TRBJ2-7, with a possible D match to TRBD1 (7 bases). CDR3 protein: CASSQQPRDSYEQYF. The CDR3 coding sequence is TGCGCCAGCAGCCAACAACCGCGGGACAGCTACGAGCAGTACTTC.